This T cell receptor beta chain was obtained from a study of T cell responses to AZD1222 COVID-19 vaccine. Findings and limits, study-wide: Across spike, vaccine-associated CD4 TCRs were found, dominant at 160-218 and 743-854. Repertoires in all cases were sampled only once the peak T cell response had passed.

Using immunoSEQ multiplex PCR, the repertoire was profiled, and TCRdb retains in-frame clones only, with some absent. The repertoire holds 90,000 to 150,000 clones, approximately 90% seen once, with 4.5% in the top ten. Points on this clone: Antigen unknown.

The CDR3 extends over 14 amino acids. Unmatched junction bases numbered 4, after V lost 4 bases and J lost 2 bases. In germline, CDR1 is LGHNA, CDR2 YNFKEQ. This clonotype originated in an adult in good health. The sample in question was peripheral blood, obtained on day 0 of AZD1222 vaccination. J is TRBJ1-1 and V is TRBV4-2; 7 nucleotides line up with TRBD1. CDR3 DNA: TGTGCCAGCAGCCGAGACAGGGCCAACACTGAAGCTTTCTTT. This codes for CASSRDRANTEAFF.